This record covers a single T cell receptor beta chain. Its antigen is not known. This entry comes from a study of shared clonotypes between healthy human individuals. Study outcomes and limitations: Sampling covered blood only; tissue repertoires likely differ. The genetic and exposure-history diversity represented was limited by few donors.

For every subset, genomic DNA was evenly distributed across several immunoSEQ plates. Sorted-subset replicate PCRs used roughly 210 ng of genomic DNA. This amount corresponded to approximately 30,000 T cell genomes. The data were produced by immunoSEQ multiplex PCR, yet TCRdb's version contains in-frame clones alone and is incomplete. The table lists about 1.5 million clones, more than 95% of them singletons. The CDR3 consists of 14 residues. The germline CDR1 and CDR2 sequences are LNHDA and SQIVND (reference sequence). With V trimmed by 5 bases and J by 5 bases, 7 bases remained unmatched. The J gene is TRBJ2-7, the V gene TRBV19, with 9 bases matching TRBD1. The source is a man aged 30 to 39 in good health. Sequencing was carried out using naive CD4+ T cells sorted from blood. This sample's subset: CD45RA+ positively selected. The CDR3 sequence is CASSRRDRVHEQYF. CDR3 coding DNA: TGTGCCAGTAGTCGCCGGGACAGGGTCCACGAGCAGTACTTC.